A single sample is the source of the 8 T cell receptor beta chains below, sequenced in a study of vaccination and CD4 T cells after COVID-19. In TCRdb, the PCR reads were re-called with MiXCR into one record per CDR3 protein. The sample lists 11,000 to 15,000 distinct CDR3 sequences, less than 70% occurring once. This specimen was CD4+ T cells from blood, taken after SARS-CoV-2 vaccination. All receptors derive from a human donor who had recovered from COVID-19.

V gene TRBV5-8 combines with J gene TRBJ2-7, with D possibly TRBD2 on 7 matching bases. This CDR3 contains 10 residues. Trimming removed 8 bases at V and 11 bases at J, with 14 bases between. Looked up from germline, CDR1 is SGHTS and CDR2 is YDEGEE. CDR3 nucleotides: TGTGCCAGTAAGGGGAGGGGGAAGTACTTC. Translated, it gives CASKGRGKYF.

This clonotype has just a few counts. This chain links TRBV29-1 with TRBJ1-3; D unclear. This CDR3 has 15 amino acids. Germline-derived CDR1 and CDR2 are SQVTM and ANQGSEA. With 1 base removed from V and 0 bases from J, the gap between germline ends came to 10 bases. The CDR3 coding sequence is TGCAGCGTTGAAGGCCGAGGCCTCTCTGGAAACACCATATATTTT. This gives the protein CSVEGRGLSGNTIYF.

The chain has TRBV20-1 and TRBJ2-7; D might be TRBD2 (6 bases). CDR3 size: 12 residues. Germline V lookup: CDR1 DFQATT, CDR2 SNEGSKA (reference sequence). With 2 bases removed from V and 1 base from J, the gap between germline ends came to 6 bases. CDR3: CSARLASYEQYF. The CDR3, as DNA: TGCAGTGCTAGACTAGCGTCCTACGAGCAGTACTTC.

In its sample, this clonotype was seen a few times. The chain links TRBV6-1 to TRBJ2-7, with unresolved D. Trimming removed 6 bases at V and 5 bases at J, with 11 bases between. This CDR3 is built from 12 residues. Germline CDR1 MNHNS, CDR2 SASEGT. CDR3 nucleotides: TGTGCCAGCAGCTCGACCTCTAACGAGCAGTACTTC. Translation gives CASSSTSNEQYF.

This clonotype has more than one count but fewer than ten. The chain combines TRBV6-1 with TRBJ1-6; the D is unclear. Trimming shortened V by 0 bases and J by 9 bases, and 12 bases separated the two germline ends. The V gene's germline CDR1 is MNHNS and CDR2 SASEGT. CDR3 length equals 15 residues. CDR3 amino acids: CASSEAQGWSSPLHF. Written as DNA, the CDR3 is TGTGCCAGCAGTGAAGCGCAAGGGTGGAGTTCACCCCTCCACTTT.

V and J are TRBV10-3 and TRBJ2-3, with D hard to call. The germline V gene encodes CDR1 ENHRY and CDR2 SYGVKD. V lost 5 bases to trimming and J lost 1 base, with 13 bases between them. The CDR3 extends over 15 amino acids. CDR3: CAISSLGRGTDTQYF. The CDR3 DNA is TGTGCCATCAGTTCTTTAGGTCGTGGCACAGATACGCAGTATTTT.

The J gene is TRBJ1-6, the V gene TRBV20-1; D may be TRBD1 (6 bases). Looked up from germline, CDR1 is DFQATT and CDR2 is SNEGSKA (reference sequence). CDR3 size: 12 residues. Deletions cut 5 bases from V and 8 bases from J, with 10 bases between. The CDR3 region has the DNA TGCAGTGCTGGAGCAGGGGATTCACCCCTCCACTTT. The encoded protein is CSAGAGDSPLHF.

In its sample, this clonotype was seen a few times. As DNA, the CDR3 is TGTGCCAGCAGTCCACGACAGCCTAACTATGGCTACACCTTC. The encoded protein is CASSPRQPNYGYTF. The rearrangement uses TRBV2 and TRBJ1-2; maybe TRBD1 (5 bases). The CDR3 length is 14 residues. V was shortened by 5 bases and J by 0 bases, with 10 bases between the two germline ends. CDR1 is SNHLY and CDR2 is FYNNEI in the germline V gene.